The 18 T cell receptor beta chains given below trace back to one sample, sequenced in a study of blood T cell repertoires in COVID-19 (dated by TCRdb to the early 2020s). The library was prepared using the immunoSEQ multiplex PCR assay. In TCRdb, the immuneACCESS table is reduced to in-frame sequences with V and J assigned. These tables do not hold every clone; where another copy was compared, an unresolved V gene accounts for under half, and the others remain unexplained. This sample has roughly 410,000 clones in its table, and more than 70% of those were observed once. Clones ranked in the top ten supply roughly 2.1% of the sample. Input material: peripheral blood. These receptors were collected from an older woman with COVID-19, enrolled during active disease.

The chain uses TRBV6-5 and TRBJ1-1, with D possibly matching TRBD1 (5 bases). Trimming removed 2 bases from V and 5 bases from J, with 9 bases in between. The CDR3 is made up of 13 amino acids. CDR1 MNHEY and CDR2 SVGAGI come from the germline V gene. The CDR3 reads CASSYRGRTEAFF. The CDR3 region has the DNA TGTGCCAGCAGTTACAGGGGTAGGACTGAAGCTTTCTTT.

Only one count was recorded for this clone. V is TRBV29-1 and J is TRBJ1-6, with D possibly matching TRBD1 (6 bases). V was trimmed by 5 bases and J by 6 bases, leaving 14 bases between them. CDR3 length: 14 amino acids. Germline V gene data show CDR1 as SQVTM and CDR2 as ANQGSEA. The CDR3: CSVQTDRTNSPLHF. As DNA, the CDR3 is TGCAGCGTTCAGACCGACAGGACTAATTCACCCCTCCACTTT.

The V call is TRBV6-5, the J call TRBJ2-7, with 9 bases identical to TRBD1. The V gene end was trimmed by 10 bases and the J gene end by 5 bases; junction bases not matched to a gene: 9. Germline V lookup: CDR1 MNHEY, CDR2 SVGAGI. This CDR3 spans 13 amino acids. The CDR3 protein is CANSQGALNEQYF. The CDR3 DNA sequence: TGTGCCAACTCACAGGGGGCGCTCAACGAGCAGTACTTC.

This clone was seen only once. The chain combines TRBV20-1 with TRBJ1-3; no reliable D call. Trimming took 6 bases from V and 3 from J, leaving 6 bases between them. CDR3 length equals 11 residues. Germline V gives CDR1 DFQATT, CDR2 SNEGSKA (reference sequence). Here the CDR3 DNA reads TGCAGTGCCCCGTTTGGAAACACCATATATTTT. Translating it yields CSAPFGNTIYF.

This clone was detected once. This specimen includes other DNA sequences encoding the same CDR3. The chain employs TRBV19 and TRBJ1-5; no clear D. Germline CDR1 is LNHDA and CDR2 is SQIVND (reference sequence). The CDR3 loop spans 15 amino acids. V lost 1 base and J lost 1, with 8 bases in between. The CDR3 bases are TGTGCCAGTAGTATAGTTGGAGGGAGCAATCAGCCCCAGCATTTT. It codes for CASSIVGGSNQPQHF.

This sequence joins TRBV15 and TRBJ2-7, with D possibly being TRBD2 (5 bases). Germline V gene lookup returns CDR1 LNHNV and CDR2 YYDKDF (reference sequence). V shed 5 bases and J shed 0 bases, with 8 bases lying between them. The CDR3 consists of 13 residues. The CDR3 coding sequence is TGTGCCACCAGCCTGGGGAGCTCCTACGAGCAGTACTTC. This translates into CATSLGSSYEQYF.

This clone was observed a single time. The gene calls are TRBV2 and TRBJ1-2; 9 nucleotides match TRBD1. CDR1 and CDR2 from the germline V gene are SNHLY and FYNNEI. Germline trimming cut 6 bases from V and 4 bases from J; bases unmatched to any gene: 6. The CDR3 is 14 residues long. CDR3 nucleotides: TGTGCCAGCAGCATCCGGGACAGGGCCTATGGCTACACCTTC. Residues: CASSIRDRAYGYTF.

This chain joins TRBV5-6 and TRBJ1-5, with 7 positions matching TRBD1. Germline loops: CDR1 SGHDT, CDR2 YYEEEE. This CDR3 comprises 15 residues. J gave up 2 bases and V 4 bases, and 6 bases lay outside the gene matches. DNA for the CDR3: TGTGCCAGCAGCGACACCGGGACAGGCAATCAGCCCCAGCATTTT. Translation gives CASSDTGTGNQPQHF. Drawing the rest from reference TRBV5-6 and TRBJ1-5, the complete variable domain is DAGVTQSPTHLIKTRGQQVTLRCSPKSGHDTVSWYQQALGQGPQFIFQYYEEEERQRGNFPDRFSGHQFPNYSSELNVNALLLGDSALYLCASSDTGTGNQPQHFGDGTRLSIL.

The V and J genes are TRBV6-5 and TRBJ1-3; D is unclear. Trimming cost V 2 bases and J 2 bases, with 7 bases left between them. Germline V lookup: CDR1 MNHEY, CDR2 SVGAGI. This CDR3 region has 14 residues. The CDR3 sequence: CASSYEVTGNTIYF. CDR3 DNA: TGTGCCAGCAGTTACGAGGTCACTGGAAACACCATATATTTT.

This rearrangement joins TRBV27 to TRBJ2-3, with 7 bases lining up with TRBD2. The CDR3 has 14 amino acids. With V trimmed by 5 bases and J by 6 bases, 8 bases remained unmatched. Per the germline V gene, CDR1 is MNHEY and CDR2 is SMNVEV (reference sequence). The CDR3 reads CASSNRLASDTQYF. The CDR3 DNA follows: TGTGCCAGCAGTAATAGACTAGCATCCGATACGCAGTATTTT.

The CDR3 region is CASSFEATNEKLFF. The CDR3 coding sequence is TGTGCCAGCAGCTTTGAGGCAACTAATGAAAAACTGTTTTTT. V and J are TRBV11-2 and TRBJ1-4; no reliable D call. Germline lookup yields CDR1 SGHAT and CDR2 FQNNGV. Trimming pared 3 bases from V and 0 bases from J, leaving 5 bases between. CDR3 length equals 14 residues.

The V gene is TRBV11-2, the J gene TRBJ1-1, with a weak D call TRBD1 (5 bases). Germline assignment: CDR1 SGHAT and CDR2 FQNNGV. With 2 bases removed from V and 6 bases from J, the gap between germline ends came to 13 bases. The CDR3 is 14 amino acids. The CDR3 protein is CASSLRVGVSEAFF. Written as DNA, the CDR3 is TGTGCCAGCAGCTTAAGGGTAGGGGTGTCTGAAGCTTTCTTT. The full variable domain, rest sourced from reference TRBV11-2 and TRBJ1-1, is EAGVAQSPRYKIIEKRQSVAFWCNPISGHATLYWYQQILGQGPKLLIQFQNNGVVDDSQLPKDRFSAERLKGVDSTLKIQPAKLEDSAVYLCASSLRVGVSEAFFGQGTRLTVV.

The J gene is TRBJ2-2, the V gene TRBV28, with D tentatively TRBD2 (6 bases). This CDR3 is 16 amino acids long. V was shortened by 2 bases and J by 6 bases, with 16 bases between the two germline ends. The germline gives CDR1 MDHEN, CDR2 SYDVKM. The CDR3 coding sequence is TGTGCCAGCAGTTTAGCGGGACCCCAAAGGGCCGGGGAGCTGTTTTTT. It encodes CASSLAGPQRAGELFF.

The CDR3 protein is CASSLGGWQTGSGANVLTF. CDR3 DNA sequence: TGTGCCAGCAGCTTGGGGGGGTGGCAGACAGGCTCTGGGGCCAACGTCCTGACTTTC. This chain links TRBV5-4 with TRBJ2-6; possible D gene TRBD1, 6 bases. The germline CDR1 and CDR2 sequences are SGHNT and YYREEE (reference sequence). CDR3 length equals 19 residues. V was shortened by 0 bases and J by 0 bases, with 16 bases between the two germline ends.

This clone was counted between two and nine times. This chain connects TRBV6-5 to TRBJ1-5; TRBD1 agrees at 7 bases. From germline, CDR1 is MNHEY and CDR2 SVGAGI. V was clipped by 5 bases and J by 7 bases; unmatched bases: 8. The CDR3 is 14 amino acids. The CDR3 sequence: CASSTQGEKQPQHF. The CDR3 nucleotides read TGTGCCAGCAGTACCCAGGGGGAAAAGCAGCCCCAGCATTTT.

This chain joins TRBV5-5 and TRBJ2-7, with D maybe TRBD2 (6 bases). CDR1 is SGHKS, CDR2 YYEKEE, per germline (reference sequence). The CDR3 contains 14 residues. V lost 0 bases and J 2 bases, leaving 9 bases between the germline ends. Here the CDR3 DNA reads TGTGCCAGCAGCTTGGAGTGGACTACCTACGAGCAGTACTTC. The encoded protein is CASSLEWTTYEQYF.

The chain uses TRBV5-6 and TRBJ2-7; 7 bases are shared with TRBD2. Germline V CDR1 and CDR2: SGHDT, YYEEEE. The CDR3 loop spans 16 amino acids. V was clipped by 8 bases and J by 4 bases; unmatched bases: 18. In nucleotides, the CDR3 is TGTGCCAGTTCAAGGGGATGGGCACGGGAGGAATACGAGCAGTACTTC. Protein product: CASSRGWAREEYEQYF.

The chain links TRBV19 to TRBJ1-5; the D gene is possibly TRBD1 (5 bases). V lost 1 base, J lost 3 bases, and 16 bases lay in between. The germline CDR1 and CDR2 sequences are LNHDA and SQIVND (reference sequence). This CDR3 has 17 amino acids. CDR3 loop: CASSIGSGAGFNQPQHF. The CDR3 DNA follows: TGTGCCAGTAGTATAGGGTCTGGGGCAGGCTTCAATCAGCCCCAGCATTTT.